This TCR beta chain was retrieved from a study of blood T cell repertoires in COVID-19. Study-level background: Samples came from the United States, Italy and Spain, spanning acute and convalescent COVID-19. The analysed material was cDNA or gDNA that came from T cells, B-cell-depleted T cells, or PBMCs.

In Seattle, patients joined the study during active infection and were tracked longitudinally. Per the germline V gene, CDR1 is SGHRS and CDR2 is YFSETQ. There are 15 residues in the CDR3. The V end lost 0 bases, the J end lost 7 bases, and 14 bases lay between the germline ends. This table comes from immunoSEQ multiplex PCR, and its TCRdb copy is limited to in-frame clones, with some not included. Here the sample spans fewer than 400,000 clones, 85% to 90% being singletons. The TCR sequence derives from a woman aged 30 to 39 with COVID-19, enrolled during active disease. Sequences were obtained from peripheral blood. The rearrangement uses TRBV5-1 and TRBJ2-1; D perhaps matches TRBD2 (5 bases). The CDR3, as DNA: TGCGCCAGCAGCTTGGAGGCGGCCTCGGGGAATGAGCAGTTCTTC. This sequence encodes CASSLEAASGNEQFF.